The 28 T cell receptor beta chains reported below all come from one sample, sequenced in a study of T cell repertoires in cytomegalovirus infection (dated by TCRdb to between 2018 and 2021). The sequencer listed for this sample is Illumina HiSeq 1500. TCRdb applied fastp at Q25 and MiXCR to the public reads, then kept only in-frame beta chains. Entries that share a CDR3 protein sequence are merged under the most common genes and DNA. In this sample the table shows under 350,000 distinct CDR3 sequences, more than 8% of which occur a single time. Of the sample, approximately 4.5% falls within the top ten clones. Sequencing was done on a sample of PBMCs. The origin of the receptors is a human donor in good health (CMV status not recorded). Some clones in this sample may be carry-over from other donors' samples.

At least ten counts were recorded for this clonotype. This chain uses TRBV2 with TRBJ1-2; D is ambiguous. The V gene's germline CDR1 is SNHLY and CDR2 FYNNEI. This CDR3 has 14 amino acids. Trimming removed 3 bases from V and 1 base from J, with 9 bases in between. The CDR3 DNA is TGTGCCAGCAGTGATAGACACCTTAACTATGGCTACACCTTC. Protein product: CASSDRHLNYGYTF.

This rearrangement joins TRBV19 to TRBJ2-7; D may correspond to TRBD1 or TRBD2 (5 bases each). Per the germline V gene, CDR1 is LNHDA and CDR2 is SQIVND (reference sequence). The CDR3 has 13 amino acids. Trimming removed 5 bases at V and 5 bases at J, with 13 bases between. In DNA form, the CDR3 reads TGTGCCAGTAGTGGGACGTACGCCCACGAGCAGTACTTC. Protein: CASSGTYAHEQYF.

This clonotype has only a few counts. V is TRBV11-1 and J is TRBJ1-1; TRBD1 agrees at 7 bases. From germline, CDR1 is SGHAT and CDR2 FQDESV (reference sequence). CDR3 length: 13 amino acids. The V and J ends lost 5 bases and 5 bases, in that order; junction bases with no gene match: 5. The DNA of the CDR3 is TGTGCCAGCAGCGTACGCAGGGGGACTGAAGCTTTCTTT. Translating gives CASSVRRGTEAFF. The variable domain in full, with the rest retrieved from reference TRBV11-1 and TRBJ1-1, is EAEVAQSPRYKITEKSQAVAFWCDPISGHATLYWYRQILGQGPELLVQFQDESVVDDSQLPKDRFSAERLKGVDSTLKIQPAELGDSAMYLCASSVRRGTEAFFGQGTRLTVV.

At least ten counts were recorded for this clonotype. This chain joins TRBV28 and TRBJ2-7; D not certain. CDR1 and CDR2 from the germline V gene are MDHEN and SYDVKM. The ends were cut back, 8 bases at V and 4 bases at J, with 39 bases in the middle. There are 21 residues in the CDR3. This CDR3 reads CASGCPPEPTLGIPPQYEQYF. CDR3 in DNA: TGTGCCAGCGGTTGCCCCCCAGAACCAACCCTCGGAATCCCCCCACAATACGAGCAGTACTTC. Looking up the rest from reference TRBV28 and TRBJ2-7 gives the full variable domain: DVKVTQSSRYLVKRTGEKVFLECVQDMDHENMFWYRQDPGLGLRLIYFSYDVKMKEKGDIPEGYSVSREKKERFSLILESASTNQTSMYLCASGCPPEPTLGIPPQYEQYFGPGTRLTVT.

V usage is TRBV12-3 or TRBV12-4 and J usage is TRBJ2-3; TRBD2 agrees at 7 bases. V lost 6 bases to trimming and J lost 4 bases; unmatched junction nucleotides: 10. The CDR3 consists of 15 residues. In DNA, the CDR3 is TGTGCCAGCAGCGCGAGACTAGCCTTCCCAGATACGCAGTATTTT. It translates to CASSARLAFPDTQYF.

This clonotype was recorded at least ten times. The chain carries TRBV4-1 and TRBJ2-7; perhaps TRBD1 as D (6 bases). Germline CDR1 reads MGHRA; CDR2 reads YSYEKL. The germline V and J ends were trimmed by 0 bases and 5 bases, with 14 bases remaining between them. The CDR3 has 15 residues. The CDR3 DNA is TGCGCCAGCAGCCAAGAAAACAGGGAATATAACGAGCAGTACTTC. Its translation: CASSQENREYNEQYF.

This clonotype came up a few times. The chain carries TRBV18 and TRBJ2-5, with 8 bases fitting TRBD2. CDR3 length: 16 residues. V gave up 0 bases and J gave up 2 bases; unmatched junction bases: 5. Germline CDR1 reads KGHSH; CDR2 reads LQKENI. CDR3 amino acids: CASSPPSSGLQETQYF. DNA for the CDR3: TGTGCCAGCTCACCACCATCTAGCGGGCTTCAAGAGACCCAGTACTTC.

This clonotype has more than one count but fewer than ten. The chain uses TRBV20-1 and TRBJ2-1; the D gene is possibly TRBD1 (5 bases). Germline assignment: CDR1 DFQATT and CDR2 SNEGSKA (reference sequence). Trimming shortened V by 5 bases and J by 1 base, and 18 bases separated the two germline ends. The CDR3 is 16 amino acids. Here the CDR3 reads CSARSRVGVSYNEQFF. The CDR3 coding sequence is TGCAGTGCTCGGAGTAGAGTAGGGGTATCCTACAATGAGCAGTTCTTC.

This clonotype was observed a handful of times. The junction departs from the called germline gene at one end, perhaps through a read error. The rearrangement links TRBV4-1 to TRBJ1-5; 7 nucleotides align to TRBD1. The V gene's germline CDR1 is MGHRA and CDR2 YSYEKL. This CDR3 contains 16 residues. As DNA, the CDR3 is TGTGCCAGCAGCCCCTATGAGGGGGCTAGCAATCAGCCCCAGCATTTT. Residues: CASSPYEGASNQPQHF.

This clonotype was observed at least ten times. The chain is built from TRBV7-2 and TRBJ1-2; 8 bases map to TRBD1. The ends lost 4 bases at V and 0 bases at J; junction bases unmatched: 16. CDR1 and CDR2 from the germline V gene are SGHTA and FQGNSA. CDR3 length: 19 residues. The CDR3 protein is CASSSRTGWGISSNYGYTF. CDR3 in DNA: TGTGCCAGCAGCTCCCGGACAGGGTGGGGTATATCTTCTAACTATGGCTACACCTTC.

The chain employs TRBV12-5 and TRBJ2-1; D is unresolved. This CDR3 is 16 amino acids long. Germline V gene lookup returns CDR1 LGHNT and CDR2 FRNRAP. Trimming pared 5 bases from V and 4 bases from J, leaving 18 bases between. The chain's CDR3 is CASGPGLGVGYNEQFF. DNA of the CDR3: TGTGCTAGTGGTCCGGGTCTAGGTGTGGGTTACAATGAGCAGTTCTTC.

Concerning this clonotype itself: Given a much more abundant clone one base away, this may be a read error. V and J are TRBV12-3 or TRBV12-4 and TRBJ1-5; D unresolved. CDR3 length: 13 amino acids. V lost 8 bases, J lost 3 bases, and 11 bases lay in between. CDR3 amino acids: CASAYGVNQPQHF. The CDR3 DNA reads as TGTGCCAGCGCTTATGGGGTCAATCAGCCCCAGCATTTT.

This clonotype was recorded a few times. This chain uses TRBV20-1 with TRBJ2-1; D is possibly TRBD1 (5 bases). Germline CDR1 DFQATT, CDR2 SNEGSKA (reference sequence). This CDR3 has 15 residues. Trimming left V 0 bases short and J 10 bases short, with 19 bases between. The DNA for the CDR3 is TGCAGTGCTAGAGATAGTCGGCAGGGTATTCGGGAGCAGTTCTTC. It encodes CSARDSRQGIREQFF.

Only a few counts were recorded for this clonotype. The J gene is TRBJ2-7, the V gene TRBV7-8; 9 bases fit TRBD1. V gave up 5 bases and J gave up 2 bases; unmatched junction bases: 7. CDR1 is SGHVS and CDR2 is FQNEAQ in the germline V gene. The CDR3 length is 15 residues. The CDR3 DNA sequence: TGTGCCAGCAGCCTCAGTGGGACAGGGACCTACGAGCAGTACTTC. It specifies CASSLSGTGTYEQYF.

This clonotype was seen ten or more times. The rearrangement links TRBV12-3 or TRBV12-4 to TRBJ1-4; the match to TRBD1 covers 9 bases. V shed 7 bases, J shed 5 bases, and the junction held 14 bases outside the gene matches. The CDR3 runs 17 residues. The CDR3, as DNA: TGTGCCAGCACGAAGGGGACAGGGAACCACCTAAATGAAAAACTGTTTTTT. Its translation: CASTKGTGNHLNEKLFF.

V and J are TRBV6-5 and TRBJ1-6; no clear D gene. The CDR3 is 16 amino acids. V gave up 7 bases and J gave up 10 bases, with 23 bases separating them. The germline gives CDR1 MNHEY, CDR2 SVGAGI. The CDR3 DNA follows: TGTGCCAGCAACCGCGCGGTAGGAAATCGGTGGTCACCCCTCCACTTT. Translating gives CASNRAVGNRWSPLHF.

This clonotype has more than one count but fewer than ten. V usage is TRBV27 and J usage is TRBJ2-1; TRBD2 agrees at 9 bases. The CDR3 is 14 amino acids. Looked up from germline, CDR1 is MNHEY and CDR2 is SMNVEV (reference sequence). J gave up 6 bases and V 2 bases, and 2 bases lay outside the gene matches. The CDR3 nucleotides read TGTGCCAGCAGTTTAGCGGGAGGGGTCAATGAGCAGTTCTTC. This codes for CASSLAGGVNEQFF.

The chain employs TRBV6-2 or TRBV6-3 and TRBJ1-4, with a tentative D call TRBD1 (5 bases). The CDR3 extends over 13 amino acids. The V gene's germline CDR1 is MNHEY and CDR2 SVGEGT. The V gene lost 6 bases and the J gene lost 5 bases, with 10 bases spanning the gap. The CDR3 DNA sequence: TGTGCCAGCAGCCAGACAGTGAATGAAAAACTGTTTTTT. Its protein product is CASSQTVNEKLFF.

In this sample, this clonotype turned up many times. The CDR3 loop reads CASSSPDRGTEAFF. CDR3 coding DNA: TGTGCCAGCAGTTCTCCCGACAGGGGGACTGAAGCTTTCTTT. This chain uses TRBV7-9 with TRBJ1-1; TRBD1 matches 9 bases. The ends lost 6 bases at V and 5 bases at J; junction bases unmatched: 7. CDR1 is SEHNR and CDR2 is FQNEAQ in the germline V gene (reference sequence). This CDR3 is 14 amino acids long.

This clonotype has a count of ten or more. The rearrangement joins TRBV7-9 to TRBJ2-7; D not certain. Deletions cut 5 bases from V and 3 bases from J, with 5 bases between. Germline assignment: CDR1 SEHNR and CDR2 FQNEAQ (reference sequence). The CDR3 is 11 amino acids. The CDR3 nucleotides read TGTGCCAGCAGCCCAGACTACGAGCAGTACTTC. Translating it yields CASSPDYEQYF.

In its sample, this clonotype was seen a few times. This chain joins TRBV28 and TRBJ2-7; weak D call: TRBD2 (6 bases). The CDR3 is made up of 17 amino acids. CDR1 is MDHEN, CDR2 SYDVKM, per germline. Trimming pared 7 bases from V and 0 bases from J, leaving 22 bases between. The CDR3 region has the DNA TGTGCCAGCACCCCATTATTTGGGCGGGGCGGCTCCTACGAGCAGTACTTC. The encoded protein is CASTPLFGRGGSYEQYF.

This clonotype was seen more than once but under ten times. This chain uses TRBV14 with TRBJ2-1; D perhaps matches TRBD2 (5 bases). The V gene's germline CDR1 is SGHDN and CDR2 FVKESK. V lost 5 bases to trimming and J lost 8 bases, with 13 bases between them. This CDR3 has 13 amino acids. The CDR3 nucleotides read TGTGCCAGCAGCGGGAGAGTAAACGATGAGCAGTTCTTC. This translates into CASSGRVNDEQFF.

This clonotype has more than one count but fewer than ten. V and J are TRBV12-5 and TRBJ2-1; tentative D call: TRBD2 (6 bases). V lost 10 bases to trimming and J lost 7 bases, with 20 bases between them. CDR1 is LGHNT, CDR2 FRNRAP, per germline. This CDR3 spans 14 amino acids. In nucleotides, the CDR3 is TGTGCTACCCGGAGGGCAGGGAAGGGGAATGAGCAGTTCTTC. Translating it yields CATRRAGKGNEQFF.

The rearrangement uses TRBV12-3 or TRBV12-4 and TRBJ1-2; D perhaps matches TRBD1 (5 bases). CDR3 length: 14 residues. V lost 1 base and J lost 5, with 11 bases in between. The CDR3 loop reads CASSLGLGRYGYTF. The CDR3 coding sequence is TGTGCCAGCAGTTTAGGTTTGGGGCGTTATGGCTACACCTTC.

This clonotype was detected a few times. The rearrangement joins TRBV6-2 or TRBV6-3 to TRBJ1-1; D is perhaps TRBD1 (6 bases). This CDR3 spans 12 amino acids. CDR1 and CDR2 from the germline V gene are MNHEY and SVGEGT. Deletions cut 0 bases from V and 11 bases from J, with 10 bases between. CDR3: CASSYSRQVAFF. The CDR3, as DNA: TGTGCCAGCAGTTACTCGAGACAGGTTGCTTTCTTT.

This clonotype has more than one count but fewer than ten. V gene TRBV11-2 combines with J gene TRBJ2-1; D is perhaps TRBD2 (5 bases). Trimming took off 5 bases at V and 5 bases at J, with 16 bases between the two ends. This CDR3 contains 15 residues. Germline assignment: CDR1 SGHAT and CDR2 FQNNGV. The CDR3 bases are TGTGCCAGCAGCCGCGCTACACTAGTTAACAATGAGCAGTTCTTC. It codes for CASSRATLVNNEQFF. The full variable domain, rest sourced from reference TRBV11-2 and TRBJ2-1, is EAGVAQSPRYKIIEKRQSVAFWCNPISGHATLYWYQQILGQGPKLLIQFQNNGVVDDSQLPKDRFSAERLKGVDSTLKIQPAKLEDSAVYLCASSRATLVNNEQFFGPGTRLTVL.

This clonotype was picked up many times. V gene TRBV6-2 or TRBV6-3 combines with J gene TRBJ2-1, with TRBD2 matching 15 bases. Germline values: CDR1 MNHEY, CDR2 SVGEGT. Trimming took 3 bases from V and 3 from J; bases not matched to a gene: 18. The CDR3 is 22 residues long. The CDR3 sequence: CASSYMGTSGRRQPLSYNEQFF. CDR3 in DNA: TGTGCCAGCAGTTATATGGGGACTAGCGGGAGGCGGCAACCTTTGAGCTACAATGAGCAGTTCTTC.

V usage is TRBV27 and J usage is TRBJ2-2; TRBD2 is a possible D gene (5 bases). In germline, CDR1 is MNHEY, CDR2 SMNVEV (reference sequence). The CDR3 is 15 residues long. Between the trimmed V and J ends, which lost 5 bases and 8 bases, there was a span of 18 bases. The CDR3: CASSPWTWATGELFF. DNA of the CDR3: TGTGCCAGCAGTCCCTGGACTTGGGCCACGGGGGAGCTGTTTTTT.